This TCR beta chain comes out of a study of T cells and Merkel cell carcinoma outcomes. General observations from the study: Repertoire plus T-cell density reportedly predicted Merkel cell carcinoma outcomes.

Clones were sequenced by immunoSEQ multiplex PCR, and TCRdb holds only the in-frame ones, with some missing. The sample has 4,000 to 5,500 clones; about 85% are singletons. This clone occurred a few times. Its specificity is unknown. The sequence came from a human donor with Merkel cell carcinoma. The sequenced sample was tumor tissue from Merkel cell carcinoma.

This chain's CDR3 is CASGLGRGLSYEQYF. The CDR3, as DNA: TGTGCTAGTGGTTTGGGGCGGGGACTCTCCTACGAGCAGTACTTC. This chain connects TRBV12-5 to TRBJ2-7; D may be TRBD2 (6 bases). From germline, CDR1 is LGHNT and CDR2 FRNRAP. Trimming removed 1 base from V and 0 bases from J, with 10 bases in between. This CDR3 has 15 amino acids. Supplemented by reference TRBV12-5 and TRBJ2-7, the full variable domain reads DARVTQTPRHKVTEMGQEVTMRCQPILGHNTVFWYRQTMMQGLELLAYFRNRAPLDDSGMPKDRFSAEMPDATLATLKIQPSEPRDSAVYFCASGLGRGLSYEQYFGPGTRLTVT.